This entry lists 2 T cell receptor beta chains sequenced from one sample in a study of early T cells in non-severe SARS-CoV-2 infection. TCRdb passed the 5' RACE reads through MiXCR, listing each CDR3 protein once. The data hold roughly 24,000 distinct CDR3 sequences, with 3% to 4% observed a single time. The sample comprised whole blood. Receptor source: an adult who was a healthcare worker with PCR-confirmed SARS-CoV-2 infection or an uninfected control (not recorded which).

Within the sample, this clonotype is medium-sized. This sequence joins TRBV7-9 and TRBJ2-7; 7 bases are a match to TRBD1. CDR1 and CDR2 from the germline V gene are SEHNR and FQNEAQ (reference sequence). The junction had 6 bases not matched to a gene; V was cut back by 7 bases and J by 3 bases. CDR3 length equals 13 residues. The CDR3 DNA sequence: TGTGCCAGCAACGCCGGGACAGTCTACGAGCAGTACTTC. Protein: CASNAGTVYEQYF.

In its sample, this clonotype was seen many times. The chain carries TRBV7-9 and TRBJ2-2; D is uncertain. This CDR3 contains 15 residues. CDR1 is SEHNR and CDR2 is FQNEAQ in the germline V gene (reference sequence). V was pared by 2 bases and J by 4 bases, with 11 bases between. CDR3 in amino acids: CASSLYTALTGELFF. The CDR3 DNA sequence: TGTGCCAGCAGCTTATATACAGCCCTCACCGGGGAGCTGTTTTTT.